The table lists the clone carrying this T cell receptor beta chain with a few counts. What it recognizes is unknown. These data originate in a study of T cell repertoires in cytomegalovirus infection. In the study overall: TCR beta signatures that were public indicated CMV infection and matching HLA type.

Germline V gene lookup returns CDR1 SGHAT and CDR2 FQDESV (reference sequence). The CDR3 runs to 17 residues. Trimming removed 3 bases from V and 7 bases from J; junction bases left unmatched: 8. Notes on the study in general: The cumulative frequency of public TCR beta families distinguished individuals who carried CMV together with the relevant HLA. Clonotype analysis showed dominance of the ex vivo response by HLA-C-restricted CMV-specific TCR beta clonotypes.

TCRdb itself ran the reads through MiXCR, one entry per CDR3 protein. The sample has under 850,000 distinct CDR3 sequences, 35% to 40% seen once; the top ten hold about 2.8%. The rearrangement joins TRBV11-1 to TRBJ2-1; the match to TRBD2 covers 14 bases. The sequence came from a human donor in good health (CMV status not recorded). Some clones in this sample may be carry-over from other donors' samples. The sample taken for sequencing was PBMCs. CDR3 region: CASSFAGLAGAPNEQFF. The CDR3 DNA reads TGTGCCAGCAGCTTCGCGGGACTAGCGGGAGCGCCAAATGAGCAGTTCTTC.